The following is a TCR beta chain sequence with its context. Its antigen remains unknown. TCRdb's copy holds only in-frame clones and misses some; the assay was immunoSEQ multiplex PCR. This sample has approximately 90,000 clones, with approximately 91% found just once. Unmatched junction bases numbered 10, after V lost 6 bases and J lost 0 bases. Per germline, CDR1 MNHEY and CDR2 SMNVEV (reference sequence). The CDR3 has 17 residues. This specimen belongs to a study of OX40 agonist ivuxolimab in advanced cancers. General study points: More expanded clones were found, on average, in CD8+ than in CD4+ T cells.

This sequence joins TRBV27 and TRBJ2-2, with 7 bases aligning to TRBD2. The sequenced sample was CD4+ or CD8+ T cells sorted from blood, obtained in a trial of the OX40 agonist ivuxolimab. The sequence was collected from an adult with an advanced solid tumor such as melanoma, head and neck, liver or kidney cancer. The CDR3 reads CASSLRERGANTGELFF. DNA for the CDR3: TGTGCCAGCAGCCTAAGGGAGCGGGGAGCGAACACCGGGGAGCTGTTTTTT.